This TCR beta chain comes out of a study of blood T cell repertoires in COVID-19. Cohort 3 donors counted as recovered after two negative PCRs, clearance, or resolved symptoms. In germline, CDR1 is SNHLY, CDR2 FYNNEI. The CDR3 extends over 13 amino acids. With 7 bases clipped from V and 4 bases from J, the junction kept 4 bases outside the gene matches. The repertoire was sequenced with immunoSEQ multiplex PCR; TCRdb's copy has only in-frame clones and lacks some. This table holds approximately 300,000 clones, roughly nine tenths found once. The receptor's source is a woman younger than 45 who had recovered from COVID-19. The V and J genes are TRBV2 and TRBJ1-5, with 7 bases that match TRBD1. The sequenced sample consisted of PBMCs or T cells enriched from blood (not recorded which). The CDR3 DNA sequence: TGTGCCAGCAAGGCCAGGGGGAATCAGCCCCAGCATTTT. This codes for CASKARGNQPQHF.